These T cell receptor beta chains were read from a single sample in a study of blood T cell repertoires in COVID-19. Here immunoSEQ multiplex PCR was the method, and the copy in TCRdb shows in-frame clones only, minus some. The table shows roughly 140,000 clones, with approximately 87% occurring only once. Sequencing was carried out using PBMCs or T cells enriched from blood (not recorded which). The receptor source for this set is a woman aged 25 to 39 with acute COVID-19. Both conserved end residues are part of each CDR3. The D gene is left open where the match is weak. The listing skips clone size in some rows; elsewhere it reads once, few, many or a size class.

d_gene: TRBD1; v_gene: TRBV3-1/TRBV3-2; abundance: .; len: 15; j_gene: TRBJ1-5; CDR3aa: CASSPTGYSNQPQHF; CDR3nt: TGTGCCAGCAGCCCGACAGGGTATAGCAATCAGCCCCAGCATTTT
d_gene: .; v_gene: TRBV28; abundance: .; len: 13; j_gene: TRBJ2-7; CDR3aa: CASSSHQSYEQYF; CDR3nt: TGTGCCAGCAGTTCTCATCAGTCTTACGAGCAGTACTTC
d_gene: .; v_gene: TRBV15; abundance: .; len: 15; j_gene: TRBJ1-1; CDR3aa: CATSEGGEDLPEAFF; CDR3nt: TGTGCCACCAGCGAGGGCGGGGAGGACTTGCCTGAAGCTTTCTTT
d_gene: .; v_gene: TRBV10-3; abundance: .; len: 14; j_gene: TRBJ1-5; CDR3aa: CAISDGGSNQPQHF; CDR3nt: TGTGCCATCAGTGATGGGGGGAGCAATCAGCCCCAGCATTTT
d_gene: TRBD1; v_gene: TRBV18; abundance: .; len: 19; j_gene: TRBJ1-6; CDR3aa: CASSPGQVYRANDNSPLHF; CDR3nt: TGTGCCAGCTCACCCGGACAGGTATACCGTGCAAACGATAATTCACCCCTCCACTTT
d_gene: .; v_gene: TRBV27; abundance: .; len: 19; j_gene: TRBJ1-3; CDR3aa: CASSYRRPVLQGSGNTIYF; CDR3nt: TGTGCCAGCAGCTATCGACGACCCGTACTCCAGGGCTCTGGAAACACCATATATTTT
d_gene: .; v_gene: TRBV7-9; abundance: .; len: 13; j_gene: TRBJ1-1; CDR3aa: CASSLMSDTEAFF; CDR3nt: TGTGCCAGCAGCTTAATGTCGGACACTGAAGCTTTCTTT
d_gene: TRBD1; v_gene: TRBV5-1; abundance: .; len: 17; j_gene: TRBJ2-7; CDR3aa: CASSPGTGLFARNEQYF; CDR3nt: TGCGCCAGCAGTCCAGGGACAGGGCTCTTCGCGCGGAACGAGCAGTACTTC
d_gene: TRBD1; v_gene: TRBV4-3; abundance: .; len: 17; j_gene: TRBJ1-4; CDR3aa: CASSQPRSGTGGEKLFF; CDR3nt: TGCGCCAGCAGCCAACCTAGAAGCGGGACAGGGGGGGAAAAACTGTTTTTT
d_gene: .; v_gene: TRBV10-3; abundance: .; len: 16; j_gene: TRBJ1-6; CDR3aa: CAISESVGTGNSPLHF; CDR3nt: .
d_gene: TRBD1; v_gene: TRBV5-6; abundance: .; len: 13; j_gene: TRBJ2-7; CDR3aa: CASSFGQGDEQYF; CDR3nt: TGTGCCAGCAGCTTCGGCCAGGGGGACGAGCAGTACTTC
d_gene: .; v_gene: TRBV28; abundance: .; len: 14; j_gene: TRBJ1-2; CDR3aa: CASSRPRGIEGYTF; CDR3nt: TGTGCCAGCAGTCGACCCAGGGGAATTGAGGGCTACACCTTC
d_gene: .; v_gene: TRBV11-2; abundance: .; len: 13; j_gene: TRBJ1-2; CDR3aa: CASSPMGGNGYTF; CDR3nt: TGTGCCAGCAGCCCAATGGGGGGAAATGGCTACACCTTC
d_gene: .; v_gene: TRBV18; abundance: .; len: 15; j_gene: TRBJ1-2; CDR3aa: CASSPPQGTNYGYTF; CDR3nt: TGTGCCAGCTCACCACCGCAGGGAACTAACTATGGCTACACCTTC
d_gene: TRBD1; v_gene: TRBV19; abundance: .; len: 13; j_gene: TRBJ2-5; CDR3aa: CASSLQGKMTQYF; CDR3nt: TGTGCCAGTAGTTTACAGGGGAAGATGACCCAGTACTTC
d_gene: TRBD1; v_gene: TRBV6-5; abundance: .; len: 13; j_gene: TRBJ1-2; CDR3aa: CASSPDRGDGYTF; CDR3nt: TGTGCCAGCAGCCCGGACAGGGGGGATGGCTACACCTTC
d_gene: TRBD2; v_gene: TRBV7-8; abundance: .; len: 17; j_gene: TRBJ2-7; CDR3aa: CASSLASSGAFSYEQYF; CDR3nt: TGTGCCAGCAGCTTAGCCTCTAGCGGGGCCTTTTCCTACGAGCAGTACTTC
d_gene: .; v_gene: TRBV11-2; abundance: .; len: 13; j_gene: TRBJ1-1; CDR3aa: CASSPTGNTEAFF; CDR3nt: TGTGCCAGCAGCCCTACTGGGAACACTGAAGCTTTCTTT
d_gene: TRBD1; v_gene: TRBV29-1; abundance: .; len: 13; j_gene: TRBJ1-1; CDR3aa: CSVEEGGTGEAFF; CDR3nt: TGCAGCGTTGAAGAGGGGGGGACAGGGGAAGCTTTCTTT
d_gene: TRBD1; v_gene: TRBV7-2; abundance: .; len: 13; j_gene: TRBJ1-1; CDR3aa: CASSPQGITEAFF; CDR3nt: TGTGCCAGCAGCCCACAGGGGATCACTGAAGCTTTCTTT
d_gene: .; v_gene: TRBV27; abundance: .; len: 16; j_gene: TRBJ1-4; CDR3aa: CASSFDFAGESGKLFF; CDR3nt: TGTGCCAGCAGTTTCGATTTTGCAGGGGAGAGCGGAAAACTGTTTTTT
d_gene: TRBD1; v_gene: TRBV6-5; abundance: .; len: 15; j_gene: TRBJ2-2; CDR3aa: CASSYGTAHTGELFF; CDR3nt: TGTGCCAGCAGTTACGGGACAGCTCACACCGGGGAGCTGTTTTTT
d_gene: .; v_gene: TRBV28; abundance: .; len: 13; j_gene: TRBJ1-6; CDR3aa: CASSDNYNSPLHF; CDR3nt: TGTGCCAGCAGCGACAATTATAATTCACCCCTCCACTTT
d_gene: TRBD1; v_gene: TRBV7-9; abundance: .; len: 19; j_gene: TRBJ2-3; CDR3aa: CASSPPPLLDRGSTDTQYF; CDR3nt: TGTGCCAGCAGCCCCCCTCCACTCTTGGACAGGGGGAGCACAGATACGCAGTATTTT
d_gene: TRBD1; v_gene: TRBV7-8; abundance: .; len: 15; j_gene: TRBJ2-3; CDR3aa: CASSHRDRGTDTQYF; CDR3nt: TGTGCCAGCAGCCACCGTGACAGGGGAACAGATACGCAGTATTTT
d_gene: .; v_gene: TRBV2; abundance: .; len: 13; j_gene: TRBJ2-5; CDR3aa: CASSPGIQETQYF; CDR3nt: TGTGCCAGCAGCCCAGGGATACAAGAGACCCAGTACTTC
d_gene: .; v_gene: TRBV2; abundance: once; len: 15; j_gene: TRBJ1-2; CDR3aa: CASKAGPGGLQGYTF; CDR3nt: TGTGCCAGCAAGGCGGGACCGGGGGGGTTGCAGGGCTACACCTTC
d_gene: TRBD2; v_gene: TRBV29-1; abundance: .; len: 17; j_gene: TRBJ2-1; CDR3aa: CSVAGLAETLGYNEQFF; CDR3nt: TGCAGCGTTGCGGGACTAGCGGAGACCCTAGGCTACAATGAGCAGTTCTTC
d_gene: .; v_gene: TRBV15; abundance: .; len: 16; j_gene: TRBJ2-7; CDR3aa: CATSRGLEGQPYEQYF; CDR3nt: TGTGCCACCAGCAGAGGATTGGAGGGCCAGCCCTACGAGCAGTACTTC
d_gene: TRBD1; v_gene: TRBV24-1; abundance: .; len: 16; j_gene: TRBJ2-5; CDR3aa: CATSDATTGNQETQYF; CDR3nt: TGTGCCACCAGTGATGCTACGACAGGGAATCAAGAGACCCAGTACTTC
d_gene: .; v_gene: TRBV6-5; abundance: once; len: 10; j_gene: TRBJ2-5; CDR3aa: CASTEGTQYF; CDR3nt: TGTGCCAGCACGGAGGGGACCCAGTACTTC
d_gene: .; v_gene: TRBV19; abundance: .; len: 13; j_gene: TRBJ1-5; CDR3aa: CASSGSQAQPQHF; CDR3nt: TGTGCCAGTAGCGGCAGTCAGGCGCAGCCCCAGCATTTT
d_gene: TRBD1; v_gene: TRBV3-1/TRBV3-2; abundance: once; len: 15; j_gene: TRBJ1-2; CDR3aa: CASSLSWTGESGYTF; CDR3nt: TGTGCCAGCAGCCTATCCTGGACAGGGGAAAGTGGCTACACCTTC
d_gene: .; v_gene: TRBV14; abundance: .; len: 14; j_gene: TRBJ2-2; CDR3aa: CASRRAANTGELFF; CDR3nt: TGTGCCAGCAGGAGAGCGGCGAACACCGGGGAGCTGTTTTTT
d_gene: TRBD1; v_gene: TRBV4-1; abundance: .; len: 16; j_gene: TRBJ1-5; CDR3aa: CASSQPTGTGHQPQHF; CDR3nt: TGCGCCAGCAGCCAACCGACCGGGACAGGGCATCAGCCCCAGCATTTT
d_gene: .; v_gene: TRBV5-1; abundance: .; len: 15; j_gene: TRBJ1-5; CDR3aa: CASSLGDGGGQPQHF; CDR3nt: TGCGCCAGCAGCTTGGGGGACGGGGGAGGACAGCCCCAGCATTTT
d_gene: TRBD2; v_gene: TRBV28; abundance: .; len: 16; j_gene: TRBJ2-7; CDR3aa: CASSSSGTSGTYEQYF; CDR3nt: TGTGCCAGCAGTTCAAGCGGGACTAGCGGGACCTACGAGCAGTACTTC
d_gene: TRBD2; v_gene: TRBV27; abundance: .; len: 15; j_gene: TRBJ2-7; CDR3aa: CAISRGLATSYEQYF; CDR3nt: TGTGCCATCTCTAGGGGACTAGCGACTTCCTACGAGCAGTACTTC
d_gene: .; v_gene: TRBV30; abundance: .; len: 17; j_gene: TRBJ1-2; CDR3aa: CAWRHAGGRYPNYGYTF; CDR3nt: TGTGCCTGGAGACACGCGGGCGGACGATATCCTAACTATGGCTACACCTTC
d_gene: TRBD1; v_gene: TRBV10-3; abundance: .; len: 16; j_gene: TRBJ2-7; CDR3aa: CAISEFQGQVPYEQYF; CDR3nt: TGTGCCATCAGTGAGTTTCAGGGACAGGTTCCCTACGAGCAGTACTTC
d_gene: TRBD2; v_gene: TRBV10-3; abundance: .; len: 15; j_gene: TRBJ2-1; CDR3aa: CATGETSGAYNEQFF; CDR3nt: TGTGCCACAGGAGAGACTAGCGGGGCCTACAATGAGCAGTTCTTC
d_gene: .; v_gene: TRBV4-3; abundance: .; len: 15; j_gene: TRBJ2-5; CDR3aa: CASSQVWGAGETQYF; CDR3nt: TGCGCCAGCAGCCAAGTCTGGGGAGCGGGAGAGACCCAGTACTTC
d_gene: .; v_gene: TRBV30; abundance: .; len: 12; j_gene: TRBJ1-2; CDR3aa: CAWSAYLYGYTF; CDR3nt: TGTGCCTGGAGTGCATACCTATATGGCTACACCTTC
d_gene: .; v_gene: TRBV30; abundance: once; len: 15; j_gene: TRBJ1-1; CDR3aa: CAWSVLIGRGTEAFF; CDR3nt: TGTGCCTGGAGTGTACTTATTGGAAGGGGGACTGAAGCTTTCTTT
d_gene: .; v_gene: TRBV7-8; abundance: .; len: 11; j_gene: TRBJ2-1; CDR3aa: CASSLGDVSVF; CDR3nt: TGTGCCAGCAGCTTAGGTGATGTCTCGGTCTTC
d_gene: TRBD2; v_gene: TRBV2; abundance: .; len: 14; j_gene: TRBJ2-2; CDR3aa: CASTLGRAAGELFF; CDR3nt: TGTGCCAGCACCCTCGGGAGGGCTGCCGGGGAGCTGTTTTTT
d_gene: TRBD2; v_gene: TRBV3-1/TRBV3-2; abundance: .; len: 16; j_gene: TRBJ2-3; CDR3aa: CASSPRLRGGSDTQYF; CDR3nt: TGTGCCAGCAGCCCACGACTGCGCGGGGGGTCAGATACGCAGTATTTT
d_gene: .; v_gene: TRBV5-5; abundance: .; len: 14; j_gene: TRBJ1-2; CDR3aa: CASSYGTSNYGYTF; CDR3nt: TGTGCCAGCAGCTATGGGACATCCAACTATGGCTACACCTTC
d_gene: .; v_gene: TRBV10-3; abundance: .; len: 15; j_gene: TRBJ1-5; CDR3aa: CAISERAGFNQPQHF; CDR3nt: TGTGCCATCAGTGAACGGGCGGGTTTTAATCAGCCCCAGCATTTT
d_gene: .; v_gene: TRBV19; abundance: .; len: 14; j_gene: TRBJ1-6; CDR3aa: CASSIPGSHSPLHF; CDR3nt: TGTGCCAGTAGTATACCGGGGTCCCATTCACCCCTCCACTTT
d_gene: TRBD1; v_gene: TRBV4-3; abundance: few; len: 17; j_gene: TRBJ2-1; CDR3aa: CASSQDPQGALYNEQFF; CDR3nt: TGCGCCAGCAGCCAAGATCCACAGGGGGCTCTATACAATGAGCAGTTCTTC
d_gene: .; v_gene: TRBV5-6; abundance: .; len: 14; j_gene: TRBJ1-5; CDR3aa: CASSAQGLYQPQHF; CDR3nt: TGTGCCAGCAGCGCGCAGGGGCTGTATCAGCCCCAGCATTTT
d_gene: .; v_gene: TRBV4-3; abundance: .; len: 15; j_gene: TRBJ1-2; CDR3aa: CASSRLVGANYGYTF; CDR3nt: TGCGCCAGCAGCCGCCTCGTGGGAGCTAACTATGGCTACACCTTC
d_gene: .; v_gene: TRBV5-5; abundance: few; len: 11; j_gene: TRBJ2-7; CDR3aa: CASARQYEQYF; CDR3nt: TGTGCCAGCGCCAGGCAATACGAGCAGTACTTC
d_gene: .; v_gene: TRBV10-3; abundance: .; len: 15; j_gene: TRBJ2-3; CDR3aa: CAISESRGLTDTQYF; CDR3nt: TGTGCCATCAGTGAGTCCAGGGGCCTCACAGATACGCAGTATTTT
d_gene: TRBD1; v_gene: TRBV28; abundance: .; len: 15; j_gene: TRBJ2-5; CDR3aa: CASSLYRTGSETQYF; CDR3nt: TGTGCCAGCAGTTTATATCGGACAGGGTCAGAGACCCAGTACTTC